This T cell receptor beta chain was captured by sequencing in a study of blood T cells in healthy people across ages. With a J-beta primer mix and a sample-barcoded 5' primer, a second PCR ran about 6 to 11 cycles. A single record per CDR3 protein comes from TCRdb applying MiXCR to the 5' RACE reads. Of 1.8 million or so distinct CDR3 sequences in the sample, around 40% were seen once. Study-wide points: A roughly linear age-dependent decrease characterized TCR beta diversity per million T cells.

The donors, all healthy, were Caucasians living in Russia, aged about 6 to 95. Isolation recovered at least 6 million PBMCs from every sample. To note about this clonotype: Its antigen is undetermined.

From germline, CDR1 is SGHVS and CDR2 FNYEAQ. The CDR3 is made up of 13 amino acids. This clonotype originated in a human donor in good health. This chain joins TRBV7-6 and TRBJ2-5; 7 bases fit TRBD1. The better agreement between TRBJ2-7 and the DNA end casts doubt on the J call. Sequencing was done on a sample of blood. Written as DNA, the CDR3 is TGTGCCAGCAGCCCCGGACAGGTACGCGAGCAGTACTTC. Translation gives CASSPGQVREQYF.